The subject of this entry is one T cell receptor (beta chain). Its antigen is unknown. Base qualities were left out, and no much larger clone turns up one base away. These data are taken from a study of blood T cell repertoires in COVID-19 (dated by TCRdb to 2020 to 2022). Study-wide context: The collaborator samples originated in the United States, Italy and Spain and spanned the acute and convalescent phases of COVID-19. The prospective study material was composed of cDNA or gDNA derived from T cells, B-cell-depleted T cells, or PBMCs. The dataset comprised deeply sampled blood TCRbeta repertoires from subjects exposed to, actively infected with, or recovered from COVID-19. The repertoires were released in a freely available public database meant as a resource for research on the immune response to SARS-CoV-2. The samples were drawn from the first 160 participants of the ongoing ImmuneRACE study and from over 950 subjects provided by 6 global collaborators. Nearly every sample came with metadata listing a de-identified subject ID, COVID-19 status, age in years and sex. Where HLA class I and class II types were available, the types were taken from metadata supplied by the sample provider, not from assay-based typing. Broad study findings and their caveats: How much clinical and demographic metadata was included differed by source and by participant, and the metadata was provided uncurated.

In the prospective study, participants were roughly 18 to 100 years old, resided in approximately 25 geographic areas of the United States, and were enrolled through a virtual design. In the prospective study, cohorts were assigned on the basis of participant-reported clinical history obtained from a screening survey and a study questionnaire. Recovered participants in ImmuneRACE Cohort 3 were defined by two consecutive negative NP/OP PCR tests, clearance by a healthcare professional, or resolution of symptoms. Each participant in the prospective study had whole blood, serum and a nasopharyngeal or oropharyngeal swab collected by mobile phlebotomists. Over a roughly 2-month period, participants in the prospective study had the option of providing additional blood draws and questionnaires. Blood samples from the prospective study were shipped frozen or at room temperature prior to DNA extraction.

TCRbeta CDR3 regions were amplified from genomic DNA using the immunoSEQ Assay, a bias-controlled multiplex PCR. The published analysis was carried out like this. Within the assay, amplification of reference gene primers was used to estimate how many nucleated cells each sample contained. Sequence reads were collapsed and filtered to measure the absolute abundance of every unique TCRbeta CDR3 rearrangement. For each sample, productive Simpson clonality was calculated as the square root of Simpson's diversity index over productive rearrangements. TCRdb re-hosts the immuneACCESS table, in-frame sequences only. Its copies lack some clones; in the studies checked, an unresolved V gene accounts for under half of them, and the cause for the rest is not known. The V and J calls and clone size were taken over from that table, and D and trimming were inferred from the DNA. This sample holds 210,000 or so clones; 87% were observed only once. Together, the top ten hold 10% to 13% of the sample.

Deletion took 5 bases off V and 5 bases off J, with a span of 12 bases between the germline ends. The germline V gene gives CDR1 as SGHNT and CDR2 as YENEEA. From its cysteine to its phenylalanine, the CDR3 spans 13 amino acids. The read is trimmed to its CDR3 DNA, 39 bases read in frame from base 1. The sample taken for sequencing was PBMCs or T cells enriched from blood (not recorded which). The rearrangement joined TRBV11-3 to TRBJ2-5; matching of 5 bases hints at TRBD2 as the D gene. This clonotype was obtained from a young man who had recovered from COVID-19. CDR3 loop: CASSPGPGETQYF. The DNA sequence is TGTGCCAGCAGCCCAGGCCCGGGGGAGACCCAGTACTTC.